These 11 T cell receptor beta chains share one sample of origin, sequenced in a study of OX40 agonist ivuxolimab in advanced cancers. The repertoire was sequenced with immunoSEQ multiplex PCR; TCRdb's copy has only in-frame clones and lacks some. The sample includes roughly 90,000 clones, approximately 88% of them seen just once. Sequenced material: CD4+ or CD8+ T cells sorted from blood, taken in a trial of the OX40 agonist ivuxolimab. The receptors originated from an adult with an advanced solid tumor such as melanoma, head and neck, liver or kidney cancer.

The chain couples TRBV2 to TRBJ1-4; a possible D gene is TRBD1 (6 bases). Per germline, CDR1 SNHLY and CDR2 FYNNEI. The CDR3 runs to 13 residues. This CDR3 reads CAGWGQLNEKLFF. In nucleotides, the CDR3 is TGTGCAGGATGGGGACAACTTAATGAAAAACTGTTTTTT.

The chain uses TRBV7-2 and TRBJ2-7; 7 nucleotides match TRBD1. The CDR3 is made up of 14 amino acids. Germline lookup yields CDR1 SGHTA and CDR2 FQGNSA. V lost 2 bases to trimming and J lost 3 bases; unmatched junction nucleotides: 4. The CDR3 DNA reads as TGTGCCAGCAGCTTACAGGGGGACCTCTACGAGCAGTACTTC. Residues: CASSLQGDLYEQYF.

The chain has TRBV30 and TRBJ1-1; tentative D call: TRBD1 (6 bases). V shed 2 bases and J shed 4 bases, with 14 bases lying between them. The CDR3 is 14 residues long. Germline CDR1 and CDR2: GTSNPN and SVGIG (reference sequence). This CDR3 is CAWSLFRGTTEAFF. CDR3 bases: TGTGCCTGGAGTTTATTCAGGGGAACCACTGAAGCTTTCTTT.

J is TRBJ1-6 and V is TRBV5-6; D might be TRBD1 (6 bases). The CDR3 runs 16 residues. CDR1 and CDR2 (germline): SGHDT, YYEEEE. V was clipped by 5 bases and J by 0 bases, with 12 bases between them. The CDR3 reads CASRSNRDSYNSPLHF. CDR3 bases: TGTGCCAGCAGAAGTAACAGGGACTCCTATAATTCACCCCTCCACTTT.

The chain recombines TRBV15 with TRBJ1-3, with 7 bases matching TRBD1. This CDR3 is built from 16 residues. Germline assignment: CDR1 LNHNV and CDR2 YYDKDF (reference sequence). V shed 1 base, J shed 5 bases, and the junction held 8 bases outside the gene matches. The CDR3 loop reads CATSRGTGERRNTIYF. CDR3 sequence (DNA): TGTGCCACCAGCAGAGGAACAGGGGAGCGTAGAAACACCATATATTTT. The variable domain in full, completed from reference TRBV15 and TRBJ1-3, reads DAMVIQNPRYQVTQFGKPVTLSCSQTLNHNVMYWYQQKSSQAPKLLFHYYDKDFNNEADTPDNFQSRRPNTSFCFLDIRSPGLGDTAMYLCATSRGTGERRNTIYFGEGSWLTVV.

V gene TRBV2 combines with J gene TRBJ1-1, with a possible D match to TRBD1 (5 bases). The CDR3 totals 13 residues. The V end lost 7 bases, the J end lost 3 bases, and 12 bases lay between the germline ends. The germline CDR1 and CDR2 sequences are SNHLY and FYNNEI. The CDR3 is CASTREGHTEAFF. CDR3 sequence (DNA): TGTGCCAGCACAAGGGAGGGACACACTGAAGCTTTCTTT.

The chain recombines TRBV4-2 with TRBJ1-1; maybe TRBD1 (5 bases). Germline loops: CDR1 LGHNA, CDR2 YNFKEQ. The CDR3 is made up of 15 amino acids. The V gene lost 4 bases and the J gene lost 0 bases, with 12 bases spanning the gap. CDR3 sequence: CASSRYDSMNTEAFF. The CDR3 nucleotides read TGTGCCAGCAGCCGCTATGACAGTATGAACACTGAAGCTTTCTTT.

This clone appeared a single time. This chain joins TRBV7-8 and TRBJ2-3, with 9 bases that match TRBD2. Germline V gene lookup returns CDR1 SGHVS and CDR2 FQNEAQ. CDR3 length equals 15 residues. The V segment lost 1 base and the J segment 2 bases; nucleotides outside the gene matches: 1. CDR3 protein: CASSLGLAVTDTQYF. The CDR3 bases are TGTGCCAGCAGCTTAGGACTAGCGGTCACAGATACGCAGTATTTT.

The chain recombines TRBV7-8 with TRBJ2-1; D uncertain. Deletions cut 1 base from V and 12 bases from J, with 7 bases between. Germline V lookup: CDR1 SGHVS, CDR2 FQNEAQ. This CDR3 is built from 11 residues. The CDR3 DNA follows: TGTGCCAGCAGCTTAGGTGGTCGGCAGTTCTTC. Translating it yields CASSLGGRQFF.

The CDR3 region is CASSFGDRNYGYTF. Written as DNA, the CDR3 is TGTGCCAGCAGTTTCGGGGACAGGAACTATGGCTACACCTTC. The chain has TRBV28 and TRBJ1-2, with 8 bases lining up with TRBD1. Germline-derived CDR1 and CDR2 are MDHEN and SYDVKM. This CDR3 is built from 14 residues. V was pared by 3 bases and J by 2 bases, with 2 bases of the junction left unmatched.

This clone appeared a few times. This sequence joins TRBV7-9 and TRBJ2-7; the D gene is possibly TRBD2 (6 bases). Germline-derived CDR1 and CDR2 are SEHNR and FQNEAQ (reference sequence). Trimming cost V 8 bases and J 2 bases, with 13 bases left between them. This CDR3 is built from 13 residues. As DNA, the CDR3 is TGTGCCAGCCAGCGGGCAGGCACCTACGAGCAGTACTTC. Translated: CASQRAGTYEQYF.